Reported below is one T cell receptor (beta chain). Its antigen is undetermined. Repertoires were generated with immunoSEQ multiplex PCR, while TCRdb's copy carries only in-frame clones and drops some. In the table there are some 8,500 clones, approximately 85% of which are singletons. The sample originates from a study of immune evolution from preneoplasia to lung adenocarcinoma. About the research overall: HLA loss of heterozygosity: 7% AIS, approximately 15% MIA, about 35% ADC, none AAH. Overall study findings and caveats: Top clone frequencies peaked in normal lung, apparently declining through invasive adenocarcinoma.

Premalignant or tumor cells were enriched by macro-dissection after pathologic assessment. The V gene end was trimmed by 1 base and the J gene end by 7 bases; junction bases not matched to a gene: 3. Germline CDR1 GTSNPN, CDR2 SVGIG (reference sequence). The length of the CDR3 is 12 residues. Sequenced: FFPE minimally invasive lung adenocarcinoma tissue. The receptor's source is a person between 70 and 80 years old with lung adenocarcinoma. The V gene is TRBV30, the J gene TRBJ1-2; 7 nucleotides agree with TRBD1. DNA of the CDR3: TGTGCCTGGAGTGCGACAGGGATTGGCTACACCTTC. As protein: CAWSATGIGYTF.